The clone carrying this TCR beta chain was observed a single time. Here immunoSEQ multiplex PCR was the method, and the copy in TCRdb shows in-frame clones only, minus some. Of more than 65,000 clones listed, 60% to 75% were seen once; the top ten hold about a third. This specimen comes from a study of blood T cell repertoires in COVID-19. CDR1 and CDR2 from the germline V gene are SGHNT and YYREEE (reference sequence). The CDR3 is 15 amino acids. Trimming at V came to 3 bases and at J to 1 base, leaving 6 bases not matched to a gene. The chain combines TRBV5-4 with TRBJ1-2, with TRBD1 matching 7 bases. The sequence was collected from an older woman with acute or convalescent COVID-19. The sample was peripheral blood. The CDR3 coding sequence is TGTGCCAGCAGCTCGTTGACAGGGAATAACTATGGCTACACCTTC. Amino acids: CASSSLTGNNYGYTF.